This TCR beta chain was retrieved from a study of neurological immune-mediated disorders. Described time point: longitudinal time-point 3. The unsorted libraries were made from 2 million PBMCs kept at -80 C. Germline V gives CDR1 SGHTA, CDR2 FQGNSA. The CDR3 spans 15 residues. Between the trimmed V and J ends, which lost 5 bases and 7 bases, there was a span of 18 bases. Points from the study as a whole: Patients with HTLV-1-associated myelopathy had the highest level of TCR clonal expansion, whereas patients with multiple sclerosis had the lowest level, falling beneath the level found in healthy controls. One related-CDR3 cluster, found by phylogenetic grouping, held repertoires of 18 of 34 multiple sclerosis patients and is a possible signature.

It was by 5'RACE with 10-nucleotide random UMIs that the cDNA was made. TCRdb reprocessed the 5' RACE reads with MiXCR, giving one entry per CDR3 protein. The sample yields about 81,000 distinct CDR3 sequences, approximately 4.6% seen once. This clonotype occurred many times. The target antigen is unknown. The receptor comes from a woman aged 55-70 years with multiple sclerosis. V and J are TRBV7-2 and TRBJ1-5; possibly TRBD1 for D (5 bases). The sample comprised PBMCs. In nucleotides, the CDR3 is TGTGCCAGCAGCCCACCGGGACGACGAACCCAGCCCCAGCATTTT. Translating it yields CASSPPGRRTQPQHF.